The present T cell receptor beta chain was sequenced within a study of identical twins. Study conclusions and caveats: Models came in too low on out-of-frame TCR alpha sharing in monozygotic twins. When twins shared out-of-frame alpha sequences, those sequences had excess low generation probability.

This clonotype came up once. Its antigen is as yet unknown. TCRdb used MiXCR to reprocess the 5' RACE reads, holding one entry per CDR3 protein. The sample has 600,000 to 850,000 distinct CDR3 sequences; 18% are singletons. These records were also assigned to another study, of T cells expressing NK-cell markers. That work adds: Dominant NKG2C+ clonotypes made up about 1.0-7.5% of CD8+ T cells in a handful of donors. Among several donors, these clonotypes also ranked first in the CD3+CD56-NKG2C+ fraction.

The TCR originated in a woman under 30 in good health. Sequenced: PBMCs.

CDR3 DNA sequence: TGTGCCATCAGGGACCGGGACAGGGCCTCCTACGAGCAGTACTTC. Encoded protein: CAIRDRDRASYEQYF. V and J are TRBV10-3 and TRBJ2-7; 9 bases map to TRBD1. V was pared by 6 bases and J by 0 bases, with 6 bases of the junction left unmatched. Germline V lookup: CDR1 ENHRY, CDR2 SYGVKD. The CDR3 is 15 amino acids.